This TCR beta chain was sequenced in a study of radiotherapy plus CTLA-4 blockade in lung cancer. Study-level background: Across the patients, objective responses occurred in approximately 19%, and disease control in 30% to 35%. The study's findings and limits: How blood T cell clones changed early, along with interferon-beta, reportedly forecast response best. The study found tumor-derived TCR clones expanded in blood after radiotherapy plus ipilimumab.

Concerning this clone itself: The target antigen is unknown.

Clones were read by immunoSEQ multiplex PCR, and TCRdb kept only the in-frame ones, dropping some. This table holds approximately 89,000 clones, roughly four fifths found once. Focal radiation plus CTLA-4 blockade with ipilimumab was given to patients with chemo-refractory metastatic non-small-cell lung cancer. Trimming took off 1 base at V and 8 bases at J, with 6 bases between the two ends. The CDR3 totals 12 residues. Germline V lookup: CDR1 SGHTA, CDR2 FQGNSA. The rearrangement links TRBV7-2 to TRBJ2-1, with D unresolved. The sequence was obtained from a human donor with non-small cell lung cancer that progressed on radiotherapy plus ipilimumab. Sample: peripheral blood, taken from a patient treated with radiotherapy plus ipilimumab. CDR3 in DNA: TGTGCCAGCAGCTTAGTTCTGGATGAGCAGTTCTTC. This encodes CASSLVLDEQFF.